The 19 T cell receptor beta chains reported below all come from one sample, sequenced in a study of cytomegalovirus exposure and HLA in healthy donors. PCR primers comprised 60 Vbeta and 13 Jbeta primers. Produced via immunoSEQ multiplex PCR; TCRdb's table is partial and in-frame only. Here the sample spans about 190,000 clones, roughly 84% being singletons. Sample: PBMCs. The source of these receptors is a boy younger than 18 in good health and CMV-seronegative.

The table lists this clone with a count of one. This chain joins TRBV9 and TRBJ2-1; D call uncertain. CDR3 length: 15 residues. Germline lookup yields CDR1 SGDLS and CDR2 YYNGEE. With 4 bases removed from V and 2 bases from J, the gap between germline ends came to 13 bases. CDR3 DNA: TGTGCCAGCAGCCCCGCGCTTCCCCCCTACAATGAGCAGTTCTTC. Amino acid sequence: CASSPALPPYNEQFF.

The V gene is TRBV6-5, the J gene TRBJ1-4; 9 bases line up with TRBD1. Trimming cost V 8 bases and J 5 bases; bases outside gene matches: 9. Germline values: CDR1 MNHEY, CDR2 SVGAGI. The CDR3 runs to 15 residues. CDR3 DNA sequence: TGTGCCAGCCGACAGGGGGTGAACCTAAATGAAAAACTGTTTTTT. Its protein product is CASRQGVNLNEKLFF.

This chain links TRBV7-2 with TRBJ2-5; 8 bases align to TRBD1. This CDR3 contains 14 residues. From germline, CDR1 is SGHTA and CDR2 FQGNSA. The J segment lost 4 bases and the V segment lost 2 bases, leaving 3 bases of the junction unmatched. In nucleotides, the CDR3 is TGTGCCAGCAGCTTACAGGGGGCATCAGAGACCCAGTACTTC. Translated, it gives CASSLQGASETQYF.

V is TRBV18 and J is TRBJ2-1, with 7 bases aligning to TRBD2. The CDR3 loop spans 15 amino acids. Germline assignment: CDR1 KGHSH and CDR2 LQKENI. Trimming took 3 bases from V and 0 from J; bases not matched to a gene: 2. CDR3: CASSPGTISYNEQFF. CDR3 bases: TGTGCCAGCTCACCTGGGACTATCTCCTACAATGAGCAGTTCTTC.

The chain has TRBV19 and TRBJ1-5, with D maybe TRBD1 (6 bases). CDR1 and CDR2 from the germline V gene are LNHDA and SQIVND (reference sequence). Trimming removed 0 bases from V and 2 bases from J, with 14 bases in between. This CDR3 has 17 amino acids. The chain's CDR3 is CASSIDRSQGGNQPQHF. CDR3 DNA: TGTGCCAGTAGTATAGATCGGTCACAGGGTGGCAATCAGCCCCAGCATTTT. Complete variable domain (other parts from reference TRBV19 and TRBJ1-5): DGGITQSPKYLFRKEGQNVTLSCEQNLNHDAMYWYRQDPGQGLRLIYYSQIVNDFQKGDIAEGYSVSREKKESFPLTVTSAQKNPTAFYLCASSIDRSQGGNQPQHFGDGTRLSIL.

The rearrangement uses TRBV10-1 and TRBJ2-1, with 7 bases fitting TRBD2. CDR1 and CDR2 from the germline V gene are WNHNN and SYGVQD (reference sequence). V lost 8 bases, J lost 10 bases, and 17 bases stayed unmatched. This CDR3 contains 15 residues. CDR3 loop: CASLPTSETTHEQFF. CDR3 DNA: TGCGCCAGCCTCCCCACTAGCGAGACTACCCACGAGCAGTTCTTC.

This clone is a singleton in its sample. The chain combines TRBV5-8 with TRBJ1-5, with D possibly TRBD1 on 5 matching bases. The CDR3 sequence is 14 residues long. V was pared by 0 bases and J by 5 bases, with 9 bases between. Looked up from germline, CDR1 is SGHTS and CDR2 is YDEGEE. The CDR3, as DNA: TGTGCCAGCAGCTTGGGGCAGGGTTATCAGCCCCAGCATTTT. It codes for CASSLGQGYQPQHF.

The J gene is TRBJ2-1, the V gene TRBV7-8, with 7 bases identical to TRBD1. Unmatched junction bases numbered 16, after V lost 5 bases and J lost 9 bases. CDR3 size: 16 residues. In germline, CDR1 is SGHVS, CDR2 FQNEAQ. This CDR3 reads CASSPWRPSRDSEQFF. The CDR3 DNA follows: TGTGCCAGCAGCCCTTGGCGGCCATCTCGGGACAGTGAGCAGTTCTTC.

The chain has TRBV5-1 and TRBJ1-4; D may be TRBD1 (6 bases). Germline values: CDR1 SGHRS, CDR2 YFSETQ. The CDR3 sequence is 14 residues long. The V end lost 0 bases, the J end lost 6 bases, and 9 bases lay between the germline ends. CDR3 in amino acids: CASSLEAGDEKLFF. In DNA, the CDR3 is TGCGCCAGCAGCTTGGAGGCAGGGGATGAAAAACTGTTTTTT.

The gene calls are TRBV15 and TRBJ2-3, with 9 bases identical to TRBD1. The CDR3 loop spans 16 amino acids. Per the germline V gene, CDR1 is LNHNV and CDR2 is YYDKDF (reference sequence). Losses at the gene ends were 1 base for V and 3 bases for J; bases not matched to a gene: 5. CDR3 loop: CATSRGGTGWTDTQYF. CDR3 in DNA: TGTGCCACCAGCAGAGGGGGGACAGGGTGGACAGATACGCAGTATTTT.

The chain couples TRBV5-4 to TRBJ2-7, with a tentative D call TRBD2 (7 bases). Trimming removed 0 bases from V and 2 bases from J, with 12 bases in between. The CDR3 consists of 15 residues. CDR1 and CDR2 (germline): SGHNT, YYREEE (reference sequence). As DNA, the CDR3 is TGTGCCAGCAGCTTGGGAGGGGGGGGGACCTACGAGCAGTACTTC. Protein: CASSLGGGGTYEQYF. Full variable domain (remainder filled in from reference TRBV5-4 and TRBJ2-7): ETGVTQSPTHLIKTRGQQVTLRCSSQSGHNTVSWYQQALGQGPQFIFQYYREEENGRGNFPPRFSGLQFPNYSSELNVNALELDDSALYLCASSLGGGGTYEQYFGPGTRLTVT.

The chain is built from TRBV19 and TRBJ1-5; D might be TRBD1 (5 bases). Germline-derived CDR1 and CDR2 are LNHDA and SQIVND (reference sequence). V was trimmed by 4 bases and J by 6 bases, leaving 19 bases between them. This CDR3 has 16 residues. Here the CDR3 DNA reads TGTGCCAGTAGTACCTTCGGACAACGGGTAGCTCAGCCCCAGCATTTT. It specifies CASSTFGQRVAQPQHF.

This rearrangement joins TRBV27 to TRBJ2-2; D is possibly TRBD1 (5 bases). Trimming removed 6 bases from V and 1 base from J, with 9 bases in between. This CDR3 is 14 amino acids long. The germline V gene encodes CDR1 MNHEY and CDR2 SMNVEV (reference sequence). The CDR3 nucleotides read TGTGCCAGCAGCGTCGACAGGAACACCGGGGAGCTGTTTTTT. Its translation is CASSVDRNTGELFF.

A remark on this clone: Sequence at one end of the junction differs from germline and may be a read error. V and J are TRBV7-7 and TRBJ1-6; 7 nucleotides match TRBD1. The CDR3 loop spans 20 amino acids. Germline-derived CDR1 and CDR2 are SSHAT and FNYEAQ (reference sequence). CDR3 coding DNA: TGTGCTAGCAGCCCACAGGGGTTGATTTACCTGAGCTCCTATAATTCACCCCTCCACTTT. This gives the protein CASSPQGLIYLSSYNSPLHF. Supplemented by reference TRBV7-7 and TRBJ1-6, the full variable domain reads GAGVSQSPRYKVTKRGQDVTLRCDPISSHATLYWYQQALGQGPEFLTYFNYEAQPDKSGLPSDRFSAERPEGSISTLTIQRTEQRDSAMYRCASSPQGLIYLSSYNSPLHFGNGTRLTVT.

CDR3 nucleotides: TGTGCCAGCAGCACGCGGACAGGGTTCAGCGAGCAGTACTTC. It codes for CASSTRTGFSEQYF. The V gene is TRBV7-2, the J gene TRBJ2-7, with TRBD1 matching 8 bases. V lost 5 bases, J lost 6 bases, and 9 bases stayed unmatched. This CDR3 is 14 amino acids long. The germline CDR1 and CDR2 sequences are SGHTA and FQGNSA.

The V gene is TRBV7-8, the J gene TRBJ1-2, with a possible D match to TRBD1 (5 bases). Between the trimmed V and J ends, which lost 4 bases and 7 bases, there was a span of 16 bases. Germline-derived CDR1 and CDR2 are SGHVS and FQNEAQ. CDR3 length: 14 amino acids. The CDR3 protein is CASSSSGTGVGYTF. DNA of the CDR3: TGTGCCAGCAGCTCCTCCGGGACGGGGGTTGGCTACACCTTC. The variable domain in full, with the rest retrieved from reference TRBV7-8 and TRBJ1-2, is GAGVSQSPRYKVAKRGQDVALRCDPISGHVSLFWYQQALGQGPEFLTYFQNEAQLDKSGLPSDRFFAERPEGSVSTLKIQRTQQEDSAVYLCASSSSGTGVGYTFGSGTRLTVV.

V and J are TRBV6-1 and TRBJ2-7, with unresolved D. The length of the CDR3 is 14 residues. Germline CDR1 and CDR2: MNHNS and SASEGT. With 8 bases removed from V and 2 bases from J, the gap between germline ends came to 16 bases. CDR3 nucleotide sequence: TGTGCCAGCTATTCCCAGGTCCCTCCCTACGAGCAGTACTTC. Encoded protein: CASYSQVPPYEQYF.

The chain is built from TRBV9 and TRBJ1-2, with D perhaps TRBD1 (6 bases). Germline CDR1 is SGDLS and CDR2 is YYNGEE. CDR3 length: 15 amino acids. V lost 0 bases and J 0 bases, leaving 9 bases between the germline ends. The CDR3 DNA sequence: TGTGCCAGCAGCGTAGGGGACAAATCTAACTATGGCTACACCTTC. Its translation: CASSVGDKSNYGYTF. Together with reference TRBV9 and TRBJ1-2, the CDR3 gives the full variable domain: DSGVTQTPKHLITATGQRVTLRCSPRSGDLSVYWYQQSLDQGLQFLIQYYNGEERAKGNILERFSAQQFPDLHSELNLSSLELGDSALYFCASSVGDKSNYGYTFGSGTRLTVV.

The chain employs TRBV29-1 and TRBJ1-2, with D unclear. The germline gives CDR1 SQVTM, CDR2 ANQGSEA. The CDR3 covers 12 residues. In DNA, the CDR3 is TGCGGATCAGGCGCTCCTAACTATGGCTACACCTTC. As protein: CGSGAPNYGYTF.